A single TCR beta chain is shown here with its context. This specimen comes from a study of blood T cells in healthy people across ages. Per the germline V gene, CDR1 is SQVTM and CDR2 is ANQGSEA. There are 12 residues in the CDR3. The germline V and J ends were trimmed by 5 bases and 0 bases, with 8 bases remaining between them. Primers used in a second PCR of about 7 to 11 cycles were a sample-barcoded 5' primer and a J-beta primer mix. TCRdb recomputed calls from the 5' RACE reads with MiXCR, one row per CDR3 protein. In the table there are 800,000 to 1,000,000 distinct CDR3 sequences, around 46% of which are singletons.

The rearrangement links TRBV29-1 to TRBJ2-7; D uncertain. The TCR comes from a man in his thirties or forties in good health. Sample: blood. This CDR3 is CSVPGPSYEQYF. CDR3 DNA sequence: TGCAGCGTTCCCGGGCCCTCCTACGAGCAGTACTTC.